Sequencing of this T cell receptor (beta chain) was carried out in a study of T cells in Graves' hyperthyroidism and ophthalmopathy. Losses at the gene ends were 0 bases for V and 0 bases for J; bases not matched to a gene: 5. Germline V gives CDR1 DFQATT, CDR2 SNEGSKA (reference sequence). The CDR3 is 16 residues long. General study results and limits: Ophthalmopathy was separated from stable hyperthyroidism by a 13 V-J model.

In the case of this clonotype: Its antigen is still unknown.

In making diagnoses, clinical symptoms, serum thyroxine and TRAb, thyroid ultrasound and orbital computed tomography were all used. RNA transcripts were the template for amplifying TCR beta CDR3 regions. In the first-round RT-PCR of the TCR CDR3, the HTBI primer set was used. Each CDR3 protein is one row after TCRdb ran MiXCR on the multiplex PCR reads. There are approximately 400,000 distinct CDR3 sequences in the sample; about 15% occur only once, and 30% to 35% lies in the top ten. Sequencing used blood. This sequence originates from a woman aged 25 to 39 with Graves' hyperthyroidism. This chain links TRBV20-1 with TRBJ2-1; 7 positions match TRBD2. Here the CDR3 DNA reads TGCAGTGCTAGAGATCACGGCGGGAGCTCCTACAATGAGCAGTTCTTC. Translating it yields CSARDHGGSSYNEQFF.